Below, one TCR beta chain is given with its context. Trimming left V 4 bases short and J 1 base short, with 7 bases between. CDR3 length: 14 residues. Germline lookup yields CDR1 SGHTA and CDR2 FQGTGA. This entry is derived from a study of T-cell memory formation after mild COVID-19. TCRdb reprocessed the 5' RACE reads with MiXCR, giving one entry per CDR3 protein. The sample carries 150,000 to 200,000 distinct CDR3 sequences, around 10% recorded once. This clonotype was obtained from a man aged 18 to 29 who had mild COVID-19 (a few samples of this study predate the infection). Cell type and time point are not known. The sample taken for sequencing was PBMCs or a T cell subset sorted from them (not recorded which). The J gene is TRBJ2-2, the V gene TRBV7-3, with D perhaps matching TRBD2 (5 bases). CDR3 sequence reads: CASSSGENTGELFF. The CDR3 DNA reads TGTGCCAGCAGCTCCGGGGAGAACACCGGGGAGCTGTTTTTT.